Listed below are T cell receptor beta chains from one sample, sequenced in a study of CD8+ T cells in alopecia areata. The table came from immunoSEQ multiplex PCR; TCRdb's copy has only in-frame clones and leaves some out. The sample records around 120,000 clones, around 64% being singletons. Sequencing was carried out using CD4+ T cells sorted from blood. Receptors were obtained from a human donor in good health. The CDR3 runs from the conserved cysteine through the conserved F or W. D genes are given only for firm matches. Rows give clone size only sometimes, using once, few, many, or a class for an expanded clone.

J	D	V	size	DNA	CDR3
TRBJ1-1	TRBD1	TRBV27	NA	TGTGCCAGCAGTTCGGACAGGGCACGGACTGAAGCTTTCTTT	CASSSDRARTEAFF
TRBJ1-6	TRBD1	TRBV11-2	NA	TGTGCCAGCAGGGGGACAGGGGGCTATAATTCACCCCTCCACTTT	CASRGTGGYNSPLHF
TRBJ2-1	NA	TRBV7-7	NA	TGTGCCAGCAGCTTAGGGCCCTACAATGAGCAGTTCTTC	CASSLGPYNEQFF
TRBJ2-5	NA	TRBV29-1	few	TGCAGCGTTGGGCATTCAGGCGGAGAGACCCAGTACTTC	CSVGHSGGETQYF
TRBJ1-1	TRBD1	TRBV30	NA	TGTGCCTGGGAAGGGGGGACAGGGGTCACTGAAGCTTTCTTT	CAWEGGTGVTEAFF
TRBJ2-3	NA	TRBV7-3	NA	TGTGCCAGCAGCCCAAACACAGATACGCAGTATTTT	CASSPNTDTQYF
TRBJ2-7	TRBD2	TRBV29-1	once	TGCAGCGTTGTCGGCGGGGGGCCCTACAACGAGCAGTACTTC	CSVVGGGPYNEQYF
TRBJ1-2	NA	TRBV29-1	once	TGCAGCGTGGCCCAGGGTAACTATGGCTACACCTTC	CSVAQGNYGYTF
TRBJ2-6	NA	TRBV29-1	NA	TGCAGCGTTTGGGGGGTGGAGGTGTCCAACGTCCTGACTTTC	CSVWGVEVSNVLTF
TRBJ2-1	NA	TRBV27	NA	TGTGCCAGCAGTAGGAACAGGGCCTACAATGAGCAGTTCTTC	CASSRNRAYNEQFF
TRBJ2-5	NA	TRBV4-1	once	TGCGCCAGCAGCCAGGATCGCCAAGAGACCCAGTACTTC	CASSQDRQETQYF
TRBJ1-1	NA	TRBV7-2	few	TGTGCCAGCACCCTAGGCCTGACTGAAGCTTTCTTT	CASTLGLTEAFF
TRBJ2-7	NA	TRBV12-5	few	TGTGCTAGTGGTGCCGCGGGACGGTTCTACGAGCAGTACTTC	CASGAAGRFYEQYF
TRBJ1-2	NA	TRBV15	NA	TGTGCCACCTGGGGGGTAGGCCGCTACACCTTC	CATWGVGRYTF
TRBJ1-4	NA	TRBV7-2	NA	TGTGCCAGCAGCTTGAGACCGGGACAACCTAATGAAAAACTGTTTTTT	CASSLRPGQPNEKLFF
TRBJ1-2	NA	TRBV2	NA	TGTGCCAGCTCGTCCAAGGGGGACGGTTATGGCTACACCTTC	CASSSKGDGYGYTF
TRBJ2-3	TRBD2	TRBV5-1	once	TGCGCCAGCAGCTGGGGACTAGCGGGGAGAACAGATACGCAGTATTTT	CASSWGLAGRTDTQYF
TRBJ1-2	NA	TRBV29-1	few	TGCAGCGTTGAAGATCTTCTTGATGGCTACACCTTC	CSVEDLLDGYTF
TRBJ2-2	NA	TRBV29-1	NA	TGCAGCGTGGCGATGGGGCAGGGGGGTGGCACCGGGGAGCTGTTTTTT	CSVAMGQGGGTGELFF
TRBJ1-2	NA	TRBV2	NA	TGTGCCAGCAAGACAGCCCCTGCCTATGGCTACACCTTC	CASKTAPAYGYTF
TRBJ1-2	NA	TRBV29-1	NA	TGCAGCCACGAGGAGGGCGGCTACACCTTC	CSHEEGGYTF
TRBJ2-5	TRBD2	TRBV9	few	TGTGCCAGCAGCCAAGGACTAGGCGAGACCCAGTACTTC	CASSQGLGETQYF
TRBJ1-2	TRBD1	TRBV2	NA	TGTGCCAGCAGCCCTCCGTCCGGGACAGGGAACTATGGCTACACCTTC	CASSPPSGTGNYGYTF
TRBJ1-1	NA	TRBV2	NA	TGTGCCAGCAGTTTGGCGCTTGAAGCTTTCTTT	CASSLALEAFF
TRBJ2-2	TRBD1	TRBV2	once	TGTGCCAGCAGCGTGGACAGGGCCCCCGGGGAGCTGTTTTTT	CASSVDRAPGELFF
TRBJ2-7	NA	TRBV11-2	NA	TGTGCCAGCAGCTTAGATCTTACAGGGACCTACGAGCAGTACTTC	CASSLDLTGTYEQYF
TRBJ1-2	NA	TRBV7-9	NA	TGTGCCAGCAGCGAAGCGGTAGGGGCGGGGAACTATGGCTACACCTTC	CASSEAVGAGNYGYTF
TRBJ2-5	NA	TRBV6-4	NA	TGCGCCAGCAGTGAAGAAGGAAGGTTCCAAGAGACCCAGTACTTC	CASSEEGRFQETQYF
TRBJ1-2	NA	TRBV27	NA	TGTGCCAGCACCGCGTGGCAAAGCTATGGCTACACCTTC	CASTAWQSYGYTF
TRBJ1-2	TRBD1	TRBV5-1	few	TGCGCCAGCAGCTTGGGGAACCGGGACAGCCTTGGCTACACCTTC	CASSLGNRDSLGYTF
TRBJ1-6	NA	TRBV14	NA	TGTGCCAGCAGCCAAGATTGGTCCAGGGGTGATAATTCACCCCTCCACTTT	CASSQDWSRGDNSPLHF
TRBJ2-5	NA	TRBV4-1	NA	TGCGCCAGCAGCCAACCAGGGGATACTACGGAGACCCAGTACTTC	CASSQPGDTTETQYF
TRBJ2-1	NA	TRBV5-6	NA	TGTGCCAGCAGCGGCGTCCTGGATGAGCAGTTCTTC	CASSGVLDEQFF
TRBJ1-1	NA	TRBV10-3	NA	TGTGCCACCCAGGACCTACACAACACTGAAGCTTTCTTT	CATQDLHNTEAFF
TRBJ2-2	NA	TRBV7-2	NA	TGTGCCAGCAGCTCACGGACATCCAAACCCAACACCGGGGAGCTGTTTTTT	CASSSRTSKPNTGELFF
TRBJ2-5	NA	TRBV19	NA	TGTGCCAGTAGTACACAAGAGACCCAGTACTTC	CASSTQETQYF
TRBJ2-3	NA	TRBV5-8	NA	TGTGCCAGCAGCTTGGGGGGAACTAGCACAGATACGCAGTATTTT	CASSLGGTSTDTQYF
TRBJ2-3	TRBD2	TRBV5-6	NA	TGTGCCAGCAGCTTGGAAGGCCTAGCGGGGGGCCTTAGCACAGATACGCAGTATTTT	CASSLEGLAGGLSTDTQYF
TRBJ1-6	NA	TRBV12-2	NA	TGTGCAAGTCGCTTAGCGGGCGACAGAATTAATTCACCCCTCCACTTT	CASRLAGDRINSPLHF
TRBJ1-1	NA	TRBV2	NA	TGTGCCAGCAGTCGCCAGGCGACTGAAGCTTTCTTT	CASSRQATEAFF
TRBJ1-1	TRBD1	TRBV29-1	NA	TGCAGCGCCTCCCCACAGGGGGCAATGAACACTGAAGCTTTCTTT	CSASPQGAMNTEAFF